This T cell receptor beta chain came from a study of vaccination and CD4 T cells after COVID-19. As concerns this clonotype: The antigen is not known.

Noted treatment: roughly 11-day PBMC culture with coronavirus spike peptide pools or control peptides (ViraFEST assay). Once obtained from cultured CD4+ T cells, the DNA was sequenced using the Oncomine TCR Beta short-read assay. MiXCR was run by TCRdb on the PCR reads, yielding one entry per CDR3 protein. The top ten hold approximately 25% of the sample, which has about 11,000 distinct CDR3 sequences, about 25% seen once. The CDR3 runs 15 residues. Trimming pared 1 base from V and 2 bases from J, leaving 11 bases between. From germline, CDR1 is LGHNA and CDR2 YSLEER. The TCR was taken from a human donor who had recovered from COVID-19. This sequence joins TRBV4-3 and TRBJ1-2; D unclear. This specimen was CD4+ T cells from blood, cultured in vitro, taken after SARS-CoV-2 vaccination. CDR3 DNA sequence: TGCGCCAGCAGCCAAGGGACGTTTGGGAACTATGGCTACACCTTC. It yields the protein CASSQGTFGNYGYTF.